These 24 T cell receptor beta chains originate from one sample sequenced in a study of glioma-infiltrating T cells after dendritic cell vaccination. Indicated time point: after dendritic cell vaccination, including at tumor progression/relapse. Measured with immunoSEQ multiplex PCR; TCRdb has only the in-frame clones, and not every one. Altogether about 82,000 clones are present, 83% being singletons, with the ten largest covering under 7%. This specimen was blood, taken after dendritic cell vaccination. These receptors were collected from a human donor with glioblastoma.

In regard to this clone: In the same sample, other DNA sequences code for this CDR3. The CDR3 loop reads CASSGGRISYEQYF. CDR3 nucleotides: TGTGCCAGCAGTGGTGGGAGAATCTCCTACGAGCAGTACTTC. This sequence joins TRBV2 and TRBJ2-7; TRBD2 might be the D (5 bases). This CDR3 contains 14 residues. The V end lost 4 bases, the J end lost 0 bases, and 10 bases lay between the germline ends. Per the germline V gene, CDR1 is SNHLY and CDR2 is FYNNEI. Looking up the rest from reference TRBV2 and TRBJ2-7 gives the full variable domain: EPEVTQTPSHQVTQMGQEVILRCVPISNHLYFYWYRQILGQKVEFLVSFYNNEISEKSEIFDDQFSVERPDGSNFTLKIRSTKLEDSAMYFCASSGGRISYEQYFGPGTRLTVT.

This sequence joins TRBV2 and TRBJ1-5; the D is unclear. This CDR3 spans 15 amino acids. Between the trimmed V and J ends, which lost 1 base and 0 bases, there was a span of 7 bases. Germline loops: CDR1 SNHLY, CDR2 FYNNEI. The CDR3 protein is CASSEGRSSNQPQHF. The CDR3 nucleotides are TGTGCCAGCAGTGAAGGGCGGAGTAGCAATCAGCCCCAGCATTTT.

This clone was seen only a few times. V is TRBV19 and J is TRBJ1-3; D is unclear. Germline CDR1 is LNHDA and CDR2 is SQIVND (reference sequence). Between the trimmed V and J ends, which lost 4 bases and 1 base, there was a span of 11 bases. CDR3 length equals 15 residues. The CDR3 nucleotides are TGTGCCAGTAGTAGATCGGCGGCTTCTGGAAACACCATATATTTT. Its translation is CASSRSAASGNTIYF.

This rearrangement joins TRBV19 to TRBJ1-5, with 9 bases matching TRBD1. Germline CDR1 LNHDA, CDR2 SQIVND (reference sequence). With V trimmed by 10 bases and J by 6 bases, 4 bases remained unmatched. The CDR3 is 12 amino acids. The CDR3 region has the DNA TGTGCCACCGGACAGGGGATTCAGCCCCAGCATTTT. Its translation: CATGQGIQPQHF.

The chain links TRBV5-1 to TRBJ2-3; 7 nucleotides line up with TRBD2. The V and J ends lost 0 bases and 9 bases, in that order; junction bases with no gene match: 16. Germline V lookup: CDR1 SGHRS, CDR2 YFSETQ. The length of the CDR3 is 17 residues. The CDR3 sequence: CASSLGSQPTLGGTQYF. Written as DNA, the CDR3 is TGCGCCAGCAGCTTGGGCTCCCAGCCTACGCTCGGGGGGACGCAGTATTTT.

The chain has TRBV4-2 and TRBJ1-2; 9 nucleotides match TRBD1. The trim removed 0 bases at V and 5 bases at J, leaving 7 bases unmatched. The CDR3 covers 16 residues. CDR1 LGHNA and CDR2 YNFKEQ come from the germline V gene. The CDR3 loop is CASSQEGGGTGYGYTF. The DNA of the CDR3 is TGTGCCAGCAGCCAAGAGGGGGGAGGGACAGGGTATGGCTACACCTTC.

The chain is built from TRBV19 and TRBJ1-4; the match to TRBD1 covers 7 bases. V lost 7 bases, J lost 6 bases, and 2 bases stayed unmatched. The CDR3 is 12 residues long. Germline V gene sequence: CDR1 LNHDA, CDR2 SQIVND (reference sequence). The CDR3 DNA reads TGTGCCAGTAAAGACAGGGATGAAAAACTGTTTTTT. Translating it yields CASKDRDEKLFF.

This chain uses TRBV4-3 with TRBJ1-1; D is unresolved. Trimming took off 0 bases at V and 4 bases at J, with 9 bases between the two ends. The germline V gene encodes CDR1 LGHNA and CDR2 YSLEER. The CDR3 length is 14 residues. The CDR3 spells CASSQDPMVTEAFF. CDR3 in DNA: TGCGCCAGCAGCCAAGATCCTATGGTCACTGAAGCTTTCTTT.

The rearrangement uses TRBV2 and TRBJ2-1; a weak D match, TRBD2 (6 bases). The germline gives CDR1 SNHLY, CDR2 FYNNEI. Deletions cut 8 bases from V and 3 bases from J, with 17 bases between. CDR3 length: 15 amino acids. Written as DNA, the CDR3 is TGTGCCAGCCGACCCGGGGGAGGATACTACAATGAGCAGTTCTTC. It yields the protein CASRPGGGYYNEQFF.

J is TRBJ2-7 and V is TRBV19; 9 bases are shared with TRBD1. The CDR3 has 13 amino acids. V lost 10 bases to trimming and J lost 0 bases; unmatched junction nucleotides: 4. From germline, CDR1 is LNHDA and CDR2 SQIVND (reference sequence). The DNA of the CDR3 is TGTGCCACCGGACAGGGGAGCTCCTACGAGCAGTACTTC. The encoded protein is CATGQGSSYEQYF. The variable domain in full, with the rest retrieved from reference TRBV19 and TRBJ2-7, is DGGITQSPKYLFRKEGQNVTLSCEQNLNHDAMYWYRQDPGQGLRLIYYSQIVNDFQKGDIAEGYSVSREKKESFPLTVTSAQKNPTAFYLCATGQGSSYEQYFGPGTRLTVT.

The gene calls are TRBV4-3 and TRBJ1-4; TRBD1 aligns across 11 bases. The CDR3 sequence is 15 residues long. Germline values: CDR1 LGHNA, CDR2 YSLEER. The ends lost 1 base at V and 6 bases at J; junction bases unmatched: 1. The CDR3 region has the DNA TGCGCCAGCAGCCAAGGGACAGGGGGCGATGAAAAACTGTTTTTT. Encoded protein: CASSQGTGGDEKLFF.

V usage is TRBV27 and J usage is TRBJ2-7; 11 bases fit TRBD1. The CDR3 runs 14 residues. Trimming cost V 6 bases and J 6 bases; bases outside gene matches: 7. The germline V gene encodes CDR1 MNHEY and CDR2 SMNVEV (reference sequence). This CDR3 reads CASSSGQGVSEQYF. The CDR3 DNA reads TGTGCCAGCAGCTCGGGACAGGGGGTAAGCGAGCAGTACTTC.

The chain employs TRBV7-9 and TRBJ1-2; D is unresolved. V gave up 5 bases and J gave up 8 bases, with 21 bases separating them. This CDR3 contains 15 residues. Germline V gene lookup returns CDR1 SEHNR and CDR2 FQNEAQ (reference sequence). CDR3 nucleotides: TGTGCCAGCAGCCCGCCGGGGAGCGGGTTCGACGGCTACACCTTC. Residues: CASSPPGSGFDGYTF.

This clone was seen just once. The CDR3: CAISGDRQGVIDTQYF. CDR3 DNA sequence: TGTGCCATCAGTGGAGACCGACAGGGGGTGATAGATACGCAGTATTTT. This sequence joins TRBV10-3 and TRBJ2-3, with 9 bases identical to TRBD1. The CDR3 is 16 residues long. The germline V gene encodes CDR1 ENHRY and CDR2 SYGVKD. Losses at the gene ends were 4 bases for V and 5 bases for J; bases not matched to a gene: 10.

The CDR3 bases are TGTGCCAGTAGTTTAAGGGGAGTAGCGGGGGAAAATGAGCAGTTCTTC. This gives the protein CASSLRGVAGENEQFF. This chain links TRBV19 with TRBJ2-1, with 9 bases matching TRBD2. V lost 5 bases, J lost 7 bases, and 12 bases stayed unmatched. Germline loops: CDR1 LNHDA, CDR2 SQIVND (reference sequence). The CDR3 covers 16 residues.

The rearrangement links TRBV19 to TRBJ2-1; 9 nucleotides line up with TRBD1. This CDR3 is built from 15 residues. In germline, CDR1 is LNHDA, CDR2 SQIVND (reference sequence). V dropped 4 bases and J dropped 3; count of bases not matched to a gene: 4. CDR3 nucleotide sequence: TGTGCCAGTAGTACACAGGGGGCCTACTACAATGAGCAGTTCTTC. This gives the protein CASSTQGAYYNEQFF.

The V and J genes are TRBV5-5 and TRBJ2-7; TRBD2 is a possible D gene (6 bases). The CDR3 loop spans 15 amino acids. The germline CDR1 and CDR2 sequences are SGHKS and YYEKEE (reference sequence). The germline V and J ends were trimmed by 5 bases and 3 bases, with 18 bases remaining between them. CDR3 loop: CASSTEDLGGYEQYF. DNA of the CDR3: TGTGCCAGCAGTACCGAGGACCTCGGGGGCTACGAGCAGTACTTC.

J is TRBJ2-3 and V is TRBV25-1; D may be TRBD2 (7 bases). The CDR3 is made up of 16 amino acids. The germline gives CDR1 MGHDK, CDR2 SYGVNS. The germline V and J ends were trimmed by 1 base and 0 bases, with 11 bases remaining between them. The CDR3 nucleotides read TGTGCCAGCAGTGAATTTGGGGGGGCTAGCACAGATACGCAGTATTTT. Its protein product is CASSEFGGASTDTQYF.

The V and J genes are TRBV6-6 and TRBJ1-4; D is perhaps TRBD1 (5 bases). The CDR3 covers 14 residues. V gave up 7 bases and J gave up 4 bases, with 13 bases separating them. The V gene's germline CDR1 is MNHNY and CDR2 SVGAGI (reference sequence). The CDR3 sequence: CASNQGKFNEKLFF. As DNA, the CDR3 is TGTGCCAGCAATCAGGGAAAGTTTAATGAAAAACTGTTTTTT.

This clone came up a few times. The rearrangement links TRBV5-5 to TRBJ1-1; D is ambiguous. The CDR3 is 14 amino acids. Germline V CDR1 and CDR2: SGHKS, YYEKEE (reference sequence). V gave up 4 bases and J gave up 3 bases, with 13 bases separating them. CDR3 amino acids: CASSQYLSDTEAFF. CDR3 coding DNA: TGTGCCAGCAGCCAATACCTTTCGGACACTGAAGCTTTCTTT.

In this sample, this clone turned up many times. The rearrangement uses TRBV4-3 and TRBJ1-4, with TRBD1 matching 8 bases. Germline CDR1 is LGHNA and CDR2 is YSLEER. This CDR3 is 16 amino acids long. V shed 0 bases and J 8 bases; nucleotides not matched to a gene: 8. CDR3 amino acids: CASSQDRGTGSEKLFF. DNA for the CDR3: TGCGCCAGCAGCCAAGATCGAGGGACAGGAAGCGAAAAACTGTTTTTT.

The J gene is TRBJ2-1, the V gene TRBV5-4, with TRBD2 matching 7 bases. The CDR3 totals 13 residues. Per germline, CDR1 SGHNT and CDR2 YYREEE (reference sequence). V was clipped by 9 bases and J by 3 bases; unmatched bases: 6. The CDR3 bases are TGTGCCACCACTAGCGTCGACTACAATGAGCAGTTCTTC. Translation gives CATTSVDYNEQFF.

The count of this clone is one. CDR3 residues: CASSRGNEQFF. The CDR3 DNA reads TGTGCCAGCAGCCGGGGAAATGAGCAGTTCTTC. This rearrangement joins TRBV7-3 to TRBJ2-1, with a possible D match to TRBD2 (5 bases). The ends were cut back, 5 bases at V and 7 bases at J, with 6 bases in the middle. CDR1 and CDR2 from the germline V gene are SGHTA and FQGTGA. This CDR3 is built from 11 residues.

This clone was detected a few times. The chain joins TRBV19 to TRBJ2-7; possible D gene TRBD2, 6 bases. Germline CDR1 reads LNHDA; CDR2 reads SQIVND (reference sequence). With 5 bases removed from V and 2 bases from J, the gap between germline ends came to 10 bases. The CDR3 runs 13 residues. The CDR3 reads CASSRRGAYEQYF. The DNA of the CDR3 is TGTGCCAGTAGTCGGAGGGGCGCCTACGAGCAGTACTTC. The complete variable domain, with remaining parts taken from reference TRBV19 and TRBJ2-7, reads DGGITQSPKYLFRKEGQNVTLSCEQNLNHDAMYWYRQDPGQGLRLIYYSQIVNDFQKGDIAEGYSVSREKKESFPLTVTSAQKNPTAFYLCASSRRGAYEQYFGPGTRLTVT.